A selection of T cell receptor beta chains follows, all from one sample in a study of blood T cell repertoires in COVID-19. The assay was immunoSEQ multiplex PCR, and TCRdb's table has in-frame clones only and misses some. The sample has 100,000 to 150,000 clones, less than 90% seen once. Sequencing input: peripheral blood. Receptors were obtained from an elderly man with active or convalescent COVID-19. Each CDR3 is given with its conserved first and last residue. The order of the fields is clone size, CDR3 length, D gene, J gene, V gene, CDR3 DNA, CDR3 protein. A D gene is named only where the DNA matches it firmly. Expanded clones get a size class; other rows say once, few or many, or leave the size out.

>NA|14|NA|TRBJ2-4|TRBV2
TGTGCCAGCAGTGAACAAGGAGGGGGGGGCATTCAGTACTTC
CASSEQGGGGIQYF
>NA|17|TRBD2|TRBJ2-2|TRBV5-4
TGTGCCAGCAGCTTGGGCGGGGGGGCCGTGAACACCGGGGAGCTGTTTTTT
CASSLGGGAVNTGELFF
>NA|15|NA|TRBJ2-6|TRBV15
TGTGCCACCGGGAGGGGGAGGGCTGGGGCCAACGTCCTGACTTTC
CATGRGRAGANVLTF
>NA|17|TRBD1|TRBJ2-3|TRBV3-1/TRBV3-2
TGTGCCAGCAGCCCCTTGACAGGGGGCGGAGGGGCAGATACGCAGTATTTT
CASSPLTGGGGADTQYF
>NA|15|NA|TRBJ2-7|TRBV7-2
TGTGCCAGCAGCGCAAGGTACGGGAGCTCCTACGAGCAGTACTTC
CASSARYGSSYEQYF
>NA|15|NA|TRBJ1-4|TRBV6-5
TGTGCCAGCAGTTCCCAGTTCGTAAATAATGAAAAACTGTTTTTT
CASSSQFVNNEKLFF
>NA|14|TRBD1|TRBJ2-5|TRBV5-4
TGTGCCAGCAGCCTTAGACAGGGAATTGAGACCCAGTACTTC
CASSLRQGIETQYF
>NA|15|TRBD1|TRBJ2-1|TRBV7-2
TGTGCCAGCAGCGTCCGACAGGGGGCCTACAATGAGCAGTTCTTC
CASSVRQGAYNEQFF
>NA|14|NA|TRBJ2-2|TRBV19
TGTGCCAGTAGTATAGACCCTTCCACCGGGGAGCTGTTTTTT
CASSIDPSTGELFF
>NA|13|TRBD1|TRBJ2-7|TRBV29-1
TGCAGCGTTGAAGAGAAAGGGGGCCTGGGGCAGTACTTC
CSVEEKGGLGQYF
>NA|17|NA|TRBJ1-4|TRBV5-1
TGCGCCAGCAGCTTGATCGGCCCACCGGGAGGAAATGAAAAACTGTTTTTT
CASSLIGPPGGNEKLFF
>NA|15|TRBD2|TRBJ2-3|TRBV5-4
TGTGCCAGCAGCCCCGGGACTAGCGGCTCAGATACGCAGTATTTT
CASSPGTSGSDTQYF
>NA|13|TRBD2|TRBJ2-1|TRBV2
TGTGCCAGAGGGACTAGCGGGATGAAAGAGCAGTTCTTC
CARGTSGMKEQFF
>few|12|NA|TRBJ1-4|TRBV24-1
TGTGCCACCAGTGGGCAGGGTGAAAAACTGTTTTTT
CATSGQGEKLFF
>NA|16|NA|TRBJ2-5|TRBV27
TGTGCCAGCAGCCATGAGGGGATGCGGGGCCAAGAGACCCAGTACTTC
CASSHEGMRGQETQYF
>NA|14|NA|TRBJ1-1|TRBV18
TGTGCCAGCTCACCACGGGGAGGGGACACTGAAGCTTTCTTT
CASSPRGGDTEAFF
>once|14|NA|TRBJ2-4|TRBV7-2
TGTGCCAGCAGCTCCCCAGGCCACGGTGGCATTCAGTACTTC
CASSSPGHGGIQYF
>NA|19|TRBD2|TRBJ2-1|TRBV10-1
TGCGCCAGGACCGGGACTAGCGGGAGGGCCTTCATCGCCCTGAATGAGCAGTTCTTC
CARTGTSGRAFIALNEQFF
>NA|14|TRBD2|TRBJ2-1|TRBV6-5
TGTGCCAGCAGAGATCCGGGACTAGCGGCTGTCGTTTTCTTC
CASRDPGLAAVVFF
>few|19|TRBD2|TRBJ2-7|TRBV9
TGTGCCAGCAGCGTAGGACTAGCGGGCTCAACGATCGGTCTCGACGAGCAGTACTTC
CASSVGLAGSTIGLDEQYF